These T cell receptor beta chains were read from a single sample in a study of cytomegalovirus exposure and HLA in healthy donors. Measured with immunoSEQ multiplex PCR; TCRdb has only the in-frame clones, and not every one. Of roughly 130,000 clones listed, more than 60% were seen once; the top ten hold about 1.5%. Sequencing input: PBMCs. These TCRs come from a man younger than 30 in good health and CMV-seronegative. Each CDR3 is given with its conserved first and last residue. D genes are given only for firm matches. The size of a clone is reported for some rows only, either as once, few or many, or as a class for expanded clones.

v_call	clone_size	d_call	j_call	cdr3_aa	cdr3_nt
TRBV5-6	-	TRBD2	TRBJ2-1	CASSSLNGRREQFF	TGTGCCAGCAGCTCGCTCAACGGGAGGCGAGAGCAGTTCTTC
TRBV7-9	-	-	TRBJ1-1	CASSFRQITEAFF	TGTGCCAGCAGCTTTCGACAGATCACTGAAGCTTTCTTT
TRBV11-2	-	TRBD2	TRBJ2-1	CASSTAGGLAGYEQFF	TGTGCCAGCAGCACAGCTGGGGGACTAGCGGGGTATGAGCAGTTCTTC
TRBV28	-	-	TRBJ2-1	CASTAGGEGYNEQFF	TGTGCCAGCACCGCGGGTGGAGAGGGTTACAATGAGCAGTTCTTC
TRBV19	-	TRBD1	TRBJ1-3	CASTARGYGNTIYF	TGTGCCAGTACAGCCAGGGGGTACGGAAACACCATATATTTT
TRBV10-1	-	TRBD1	TRBJ2-1	CASSESDRGSYNEQFF	TGCGCCAGCAGTGAGTCGGACAGGGGGAGTTACAATGAGCAGTTCTTC
TRBV11-2	-	-	TRBJ1-2	CASSSDKIAGTIYGYTF	TGTGCCAGCAGCTCCGACAAAATAGCCGGGACAATATATGGCTACACCTTC
TRBV4-2	-	TRBD2	TRBJ2-5	CASRGLATKETQYF	TGTGCCAGCAGGGGACTAGCGACTAAAGAGACCCAGTACTTC
TRBV7-8	-	TRBD1	TRBJ1-5	CASSLPGGQPQHF	TGTGCCAGCAGCTTACCAGGGGGTCAGCCCCAGCATTTT
TRBV15	-	TRBD2	TRBJ2-5	CATSRVGLAGEETQYF	TGTGCCACCAGCAGAGTGGGACTAGCGGGTGAAGAGACCCAGTACTTC
TRBV19	-	-	TRBJ2-2	CASSIQANTGELFF	TGTGCCAGTAGTATACAGGCGAACACCGGGGAGCTGTTTTTT
TRBV6-1	-	TRBD2	TRBJ2-7	CASSERGRVSYEQYF	TGTGCCAGCAGTGAACGCGGGAGGGTCTCCTACGAGCAGTACTTC
TRBV4-3	-	-	TRBJ1-4	CASSQAARAGEKLFF	TGCGCCAGCAGCCAAGCGGCGAGGGCCGGCGAAAAACTGTTTTTT
TRBV9	-	-	TRBJ2-3	CASSVTPTGLHTDTQYF	TGTGCCAGCAGCGTCACCCCGACAGGCCTGCACACAGATACGCAGTATTTT
TRBV6-1	-	TRBD2	TRBJ2-3	CASSGDVSGSQIDTQYF	TGTGCCAGCAGTGGGGATGTGAGCGGGAGTCAAATAGATACGCAGTATTTT
TRBV4-3	-	-	TRBJ2-3	CASSQGPLRGGRDTQYF	TGCGCCAGCAGCCAAGGACCCCTACGGGGTGGTCGGGATACGCAGTATTTT
TRBV19	-	TRBD2	TRBJ2-1	CASSIGRGGEQFF	TGTGCCAGTAGTATCGGGCGGGGGGGTGAGCAGTTCTTC
TRBV2	-	-	TRBJ2-3	CASSATPMGTQYF	TGTGCCAGCAGCGCGACTCCTATGGGTACGCAGTATTTT
TRBV27	few	TRBD1	TRBJ2-7	CASSRQGTEQYF	TGTGCCAGCAGCCGACAGGGTACCGAGCAGTACTTC
TRBV30	-	TRBD1	TRBJ1-2	CAWSTGQGHYGYTF	TGTGCCTGGAGTACTGGACAGGGACACTATGGCTACACCTTC
TRBV15	-	TRBD2	TRBJ2-5	CATSRDGGGPGETQYF	TGTGCCACCAGCAGAGACGGGGGAGGGCCGGGTGAGACCCAGTACTTC
TRBV9	-	-	TRBJ1-2	CASSVAPGMGAPNYGYTF	TGTGCCAGCAGCGTAGCCCCGGGTATGGGGGCGCCAAACTATGGCTACACCTTC
TRBV5-1	-	TRBD2	TRBJ2-1	CASSLYSGGYNEQFF	TGCGCCAGCAGCTTGTATAGCGGGGGCTACAATGAGCAGTTCTTC
TRBV4-1	-	-	TRBJ2-7	CASSLAGQKNYEQYF	TGCGCCAGCAGCCTTGCAGGACAGAAAAACTACGAGCAGTACTTC
TRBV30	-	-	TRBJ2-6	CAWGRQASSGANVLTF	TGTGCCTGGGGCAGGCAGGCGTCCTCTGGGGCCAACGTCCTGACTTTC
TRBV10-1	-	TRBD2	TRBJ2-2	CASRPGLASGELFF	TGCGCCAGCAGACCGGGACTAGCGAGCGGGGAGCTGTTTTTT
TRBV10-3	-	-	TRBJ2-7	CAISDRYEQYF	TGTGCCATCAGTGATAGATACGAGCAGTACTTC
TRBV6-1	-	-	TRBJ1-3	CASSEWGGSGDTIYF	TGTGCCAGCAGTGAATGGGGAGGCTCTGGAGACACCATATATTTT
TRBV6-6	-	TRBD1	TRBJ2-5	CASSGTGGRETQYF	TGTGCCAGCAGCGGGACAGGGGGCAGGGAGACCCAGTACTTC
TRBV9	-	TRBD1	TRBJ2-2	CASSARGQGYGELFF	TGTGCCAGCAGCGCTAGGGGACAGGGGTACGGGGAGCTGTTTTTT
TRBV6-1	-	-	TRBJ2-7	CASSEYYSHSYEQYF	TGTGCCAGCAGTGAATATTACAGTCACTCCTACGAGCAGTACTTC
TRBV19	few	-	TRBJ2-7	CASTDRPSYEQYF	TGTGCCAGTACCGACAGGCCATCCTACGAGCAGTACTTC
TRBV2	-	-	TRBJ2-3	CASIKDFFTDTQYF	TGTGCCAGCATCAAGGACTTCTTCACAGATACGCAGTATTTT
TRBV28	-	-	TRBJ1-5	CASSLGHPSNQPQHF	TGTGCCAGCAGTTTGGGACATCCTAGCAATCAGCCCCAGCATTTT
TRBV29-1	few	TRBD1	TRBJ1-2	CSVNAGGLGGYTF	TGCAGCGTTAATGCAGGGGGCTTAGGTGGCTACACCTTC
TRBV27	-	TRBD2	TRBJ2-1	CASSLGAGGTNNEQFF	TGTGCCAGCAGTTTAGGTGCGGGAGGGACGAACAATGAGCAGTTCTTC
TRBV4-2	-	-	TRBJ2-1	CASSQLKYNEQFF	TGTGCCAGCAGCCAATTAAAATACAATGAGCAGTTCTTC
TRBV30	-	TRBD2	TRBJ2-1	CAWSGGTSGYNEQFF	TGTGCCTGGAGTGGTGGGACTAGCGGATACAATGAGCAGTTCTTC
TRBV5-1	few	-	TRBJ2-7	CASSLRGGTETYEQYF	TGCGCCAGCAGCTTGAGGGGGGGGACCGAAACCTACGAGCAGTACTTC
TRBV29-1	-	-	TRBJ2-5	CSVDRGLETQYF	TGCAGCGTTGACCGGGGGTTGGAGACCCAGTACTTC
TRBV5-6	-	-	TRBJ2-5	CASTDRNQETQYF	TGTGCCAGTACCGACAGGAACCAAGAGACCCAGTACTTC
TRBV14	-	-	TRBJ1-6	CASSLEPLPGGSPLHF	TGTGCCAGCAGCCTAGAGCCCCTGCCGGGGGGTTCACCCCTCCACTTT
TRBV9	-	-	TRBJ1-5	CASSVDGGGNQPQHF	TGTGCCAGCAGCGTAGACGGTGGTGGCAATCAGCCCCAGCATTTT
TRBV20-1	-	-	TRBJ2-7	CSAGGPNEQYF	TGCAGTGCCGGGGGGCCCAACGAGCAGTACTTC
TRBV15	once	-	TRBJ1-2	CATSRARDSNYDYTF	TGTGCCACCAGCAGAGCCCGGGACTCTAACTATGACTACACCTTC
TRBV7-9	-	TRBD1	TRBJ2-3	CASSLAGGPEADTQYF	TGTGCCAGCAGCTTAGCAGGGGGCCCAGAAGCAGATACGCAGTATTTT
TRBV29-1	-	TRBD2	TRBJ2-1	CSVVGTSGGSYNEQFF	TGCAGCGTTGTCGGGACTAGCGGGGGGTCCTACAATGAGCAGTTCTTC
TRBV7-2	-	TRBD1	TRBJ2-7	CASSATGGISYEQYF	TGTGCCAGCAGCGCCACAGGGGGCATATCCTACGAGCAGTACTTC
TRBV5-1	few	TRBD1	TRBJ1-1	CASSLVDRGATEAFF	TGCGCCAGCAGCTTGGTCGACAGGGGGGCAACTGAAGCTTTCTTT
TRBV5-1	-	TRBD1	TRBJ2-2	CASSRQGDTGELFF	TGCGCCAGCAGTCGACAGGGGGATACCGGGGAGCTGTTTTTT
TRBV6-5	few	TRBD2	TRBJ2-1	CASGDYRNEQFF	TGTGCCAGCGGGGACTACCGCAATGAGCAGTTCTTC
TRBV5-4	-	TRBD1	TRBJ2-7	CASSGKGQGAYEQYF	TGTGCCAGCAGCGGAAAGGGACAGGGGGCTTACGAGCAGTACTTC
TRBV5-1	few	TRBD1	TRBJ2-3	CASRIRQGITDTQYF	TGCGCCAGCAGAATAAGACAGGGGATCACAGATACGCAGTATTTT
TRBV7-9	few	-	TRBJ1-1	CASSLGAWEETEAFF	TGTGCCAGCAGCTTAGGGGCCTGGGAGGAAACTGAAGCTTTCTTT
TRBV7-9	-	TRBD1	TRBJ2-2	CAGPTGGPGELFF	TGTGCCGGACCTACAGGGGGCCCCGGGGAGCTGTTTTTT